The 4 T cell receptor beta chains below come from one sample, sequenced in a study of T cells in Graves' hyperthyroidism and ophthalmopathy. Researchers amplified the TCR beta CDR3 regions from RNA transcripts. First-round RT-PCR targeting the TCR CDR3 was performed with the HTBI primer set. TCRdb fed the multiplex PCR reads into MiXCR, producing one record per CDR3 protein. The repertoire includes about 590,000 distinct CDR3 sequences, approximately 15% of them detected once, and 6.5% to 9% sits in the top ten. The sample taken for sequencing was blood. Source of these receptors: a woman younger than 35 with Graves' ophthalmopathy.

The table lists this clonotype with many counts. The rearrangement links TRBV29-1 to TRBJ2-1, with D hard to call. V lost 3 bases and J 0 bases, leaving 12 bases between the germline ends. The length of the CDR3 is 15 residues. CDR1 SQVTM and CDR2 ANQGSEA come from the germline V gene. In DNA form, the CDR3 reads TGCAGCGTTGAGGGGTCCCCAAGCTCCTACAATGAGCAGTTCTTC. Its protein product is CSVEGSPSSYNEQFF.

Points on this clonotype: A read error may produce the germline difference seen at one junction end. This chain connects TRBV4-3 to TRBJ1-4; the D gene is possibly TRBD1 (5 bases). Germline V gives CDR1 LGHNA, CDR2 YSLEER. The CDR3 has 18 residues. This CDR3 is CASNQDKWAAAGNEKLFF. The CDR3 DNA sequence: TGCGCCAGCAACCAAGATAAGTGGGCCGCGGCAGGGAATGAAAAACTGTTTTTT.

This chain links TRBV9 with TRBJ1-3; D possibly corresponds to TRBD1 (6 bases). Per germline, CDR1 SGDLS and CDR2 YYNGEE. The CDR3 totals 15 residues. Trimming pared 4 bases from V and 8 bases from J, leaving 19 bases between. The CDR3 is CASSTTGLLMDTIYF. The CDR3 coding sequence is TGTGCCAGCAGCACTACAGGGTTACTGATGGACACCATATATTTT.

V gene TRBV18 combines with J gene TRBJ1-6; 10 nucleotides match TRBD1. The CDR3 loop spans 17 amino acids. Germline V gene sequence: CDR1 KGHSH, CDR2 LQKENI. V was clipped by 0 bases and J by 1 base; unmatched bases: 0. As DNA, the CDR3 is TGTGCCAGCTCACCACCGGGACAGGGGTCCTATAATTCACCCCTCCACTTT. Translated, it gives CASSPPGQGSYNSPLHF.